The rows below give T cell receptor beta chains drawn from one sample of a study of monozygotic twins with inflammatory bowel disease. TCRdb derives one entry per CDR3 protein from the 5' RACE reads, leaving out DNA. Its table lists about 140,000 distinct CDR3 sequences. Material: blood. These receptors originate from a human donor with ulcerative colitis or Crohn's disease, or a healthy co-twin of an affected twin (not recorded which). Both conserved end residues are part of each CDR3. Each record gives: J gene, V gene, CDR3 protein.

J: TRBJ1-1; V: TRBV27; CDR3: CASGWTGRRTEAFF
J: TRBJ1-1; V: TRBV5-1; CDR3: CASSPGQGADTEAFF
J: TRBJ2-1; V: TRBV7-2; CDR3: CASSLGRSHSNEQFF
J: TRBJ1-1; V: TRBV29-1; CDR3: CSVEEPVLLISFF
J: TRBJ2-5; V: TRBV19; CDR3: CASSRGETQYF
J: TRBJ2-1; V: TRBV5-4; CDR3: CASSAPSGSGNEQFF
J: TRBJ2-6; V: TRBV7-8; CDR3: CASSLRVVDFSGANVLTF
J: TRBJ2-7; V: TRBV30; CDR3: CAWRGLVGEQYF
J: TRBJ1-2; V: TRBV5-5; CDR3: CASSLTGTGTDYGYTF
J: TRBJ1-5; V: TRBV7-3; CDR3: CASSLTDRDNQPQHF
J: TRBJ1-2; V: TRBV7-8; CDR3: CASSGGQGHGYTF
J: TRBJ1-4; V: TRBV11-2; CDR3: CASSRVPGINEKLFF
J: TRBJ2-1; V: TRBV3-1; CDR3: CASSPHRTSGRDEQFF
J: TRBJ2-5; V: TRBV5-1; CDR3: CASSLESWETQYF
J: TRBJ2-1; V: TRBV5-5; CDR3: CASSFWSASSYNEQFF
J: TRBJ1-1; V: TRBV19; CDR3: CASSMAGGEAFF
J: TRBJ1-2; V: TRBV15; CDR3: CATSRDPGQGAGYTF
J: TRBJ2-3; V: TRBV7-2; CDR3: CASSLSSISTDTQYF
J: TRBJ2-3; V: TRBV27; CDR3: CASSPAPRATQYF
J: TRBJ1-1; V: TRBV5-1; CDR3: CASSIKYPENTEAFF
J: TRBJ1-2; V: TRBV29-1; CDR3: CSVDRDTYGYTF
J: TRBJ2-7; V: TRBV18; CDR3: CASSPGRGFYEQYF
J: TRBJ2-1; V: TRBV7-9; CDR3: CASSSFGLAGVKNEQFF
J: TRBJ2-1; V: TRBV30; CDR3: CAEDGTSGRNEQFF
J: TRBJ2-1; V: TRBV7-3; CDR3: CASSLGTAGSYNEQFF
J: TRBJ1-1; V: TRBV6-5; CDR3: CASSYSTGVTEAFF
J: TRBJ2-1; V: TRBV29-1; CDR3: CSAGRVPPEGEQFF
J: TRBJ2-5; V: TRBV20-1; CDR3: CSAREEGRGETQYF
J: TRBJ1-5; V: TRBV19; CDR3: CASGRLRLVSNQPQHF
J: TRBJ2-7; V: TRBV10-3; CDR3: CAISGVTSGILIPYEQYF
J: TRBJ2-6; V: TRBV18; CDR3: CASSTWDRGHSGANVLTF
J: TRBJ1-4; V: TRBV6-5; CDR3: CASSYSVVATNEKLFF
J: TRBJ2-1; V: TRBV27; CDR3: CASSFAGVGYNEQFF
J: TRBJ2-3; V: TRBV20-1; CDR3: CSARGPPGTESTDTQYF
J: TRBJ2-1; V: TRBV5-1; CDR3: CASGQGMGTYNEQFF
J: TRBJ1-2; V: TRBV11-2; CDR3: CASSSSWPGRDRNYGYTF
J: TRBJ1-4; V: TRBV7-2; CDR3: CASSFPRDNEKLFF
J: TRBJ2-1; V: TRBV6-1; CDR3: CASSAWREPYNEQFF
J: TRBJ2-7; V: TRBV12-3/TRBV12-4; CDR3: CASSYYKAGQSSYEQYF
J: TRBJ2-3; V: TRBV20-1; CDR3: CSAPPPIITDTQYF
J: TRBJ2-1; V: TRBV20-1; CDR3: CSARLGGWNEQFF
J: TRBJ1-1; V: TRBV12-3/TRBV12-4; CDR3: CASSLLGQAFTEAFF
J: TRBJ2-2; V: TRBV11-3; CDR3: CASSLERRTGDTGELFF
J: TRBJ2-5; V: TRBV25-1; CDR3: CASSELRSETQYF
J: TRBJ1-6; V: TRBV14; CDR3: CASSPRRGTGSPLHF
J: TRBJ1-5; V: TRBV19; CDR3: CASTGGISNQPQHF
J: TRBJ2-7; V: TRBV5-1; CDR3: CASSLWSSSYEQYF
J: TRBJ2-6; V: TRBV30; CDR3: CAWSVRRRTGANVLTF
J: TRBJ1-1; V: TRBV9; CDR3: CASSVEGSNTEAFF
J: TRBJ2-7; V: TRBV7-2; CDR3: CASSSQTGYEQYF
J: TRBJ1-2; V: TRBV28; CDR3: CASRPRPGDGYTF
J: TRBJ2-7; V: TRBV11-1; CDR3: CASSPLRTSGRARSYEQYF
J: TRBJ2-1; V: TRBV5-1; CDR3: CASSLGSGSSSNEQFF
J: TRBJ2-7; V: TRBV20-1; CDR3: CSTHEREGYEQYF
J: TRBJ1-2; V: TRBV20-1; CDR3: CSAREGGRAFGGYTF